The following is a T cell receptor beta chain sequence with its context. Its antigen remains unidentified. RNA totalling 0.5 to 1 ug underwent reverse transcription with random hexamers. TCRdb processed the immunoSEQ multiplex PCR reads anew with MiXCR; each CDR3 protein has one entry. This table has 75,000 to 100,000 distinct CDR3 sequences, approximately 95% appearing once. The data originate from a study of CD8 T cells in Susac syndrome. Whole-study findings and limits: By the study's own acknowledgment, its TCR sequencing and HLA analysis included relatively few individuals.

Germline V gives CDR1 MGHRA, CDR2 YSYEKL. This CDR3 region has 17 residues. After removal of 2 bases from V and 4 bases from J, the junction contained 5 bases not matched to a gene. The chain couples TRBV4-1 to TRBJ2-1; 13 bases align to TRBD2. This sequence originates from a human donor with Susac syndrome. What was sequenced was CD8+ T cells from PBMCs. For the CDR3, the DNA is TGCGCCAGCAGCCAAATTGGACTAGCGGGAGAATACAATGAGCAGTTCTTC. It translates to CASSQIGLAGEYNEQFF.